The 7 T cell receptor beta chains below come from one sample, sequenced in a study of T-cell memory formation after mild COVID-19. TCRdb redid the calling of the 5' RACE reads with MiXCR, one entry per CDR3 protein. The sample lists 350,000 to 500,000 distinct CDR3 sequences; more than 15% were seen once. The sample comprised PBMCs or a T cell subset sorted from them (not recorded which). The receptor source for this set is a man between 18 and 29 years old who had mild COVID-19 (a few samples of this study predate the infection). Cell type and time point are not known.

In its sample, this clonotype was seen a few times. The chain links TRBV9 to TRBJ2-1; 8 bases are a match to TRBD1. Losses at the gene ends were 1 base for V and 4 bases for J; bases not matched to a gene: 7. Per germline, CDR1 SGDLS and CDR2 YYNGEE. The CDR3 extends over 16 amino acids. The CDR3 DNA is TGTGCCAGCAGCGTAAATTCGGGACAGGCGTACAATGAGCAGTTCTTC. It specifies CASSVNSGQAYNEQFF.

In its sample, this clonotype was seen a few times. This rearrangement joins TRBV15 to TRBJ2-5; 7 bases are shared with TRBD1. Per the germline V gene, CDR1 is LNHNV and CDR2 is YYDKDF (reference sequence). J lost 4 bases, V lost 0 bases, and 2 bases had no gene match. The CDR3 sequence is 14 residues long. Here the CDR3 DNA reads TGTGCCACCAGCAGAGAAGGGGGCGCAGAGACCCAGTACTTC. It specifies CATSREGGAETQYF.

This clonotype was detected ten times or more. The chain joins TRBV5-1 to TRBJ1-1, with unresolved D. CDR3 length equals 14 residues. Trimming removed 4 bases from V and 1 base from J, with 11 bases in between. Germline-derived CDR1 and CDR2 are SGHRS and YFSETQ. CDR3 in amino acids: CASSLFGQNTEAFF. The CDR3, as DNA: TGCGCCAGCAGCCTCTTCGGCCAGAACACTGAAGCTTTCTTT. Supplemented by reference TRBV5-1 and TRBJ1-1, the full variable domain reads KAGVTQTPRYLIKTRGQQVTLSCSPISGHRSVSWYQQTPGQGLQFLFEYFSETQRNKGNFPGRFSGRQFSNSRSEMNVSTLELGDSALYLCASSLFGQNTEAFFGQGTRLTVV.

This rearrangement joins TRBV12-3 or TRBV12-4 to TRBJ2-2, with TRBD1 as a possible D gene (5 bases). The CDR3 has 15 residues. The V end was cut by 7 bases, the J end by 4 bases, with 16 bases between. CDR3 sequence: CASNIGPTVTGELFF. CDR3 coding DNA: TGTGCCAGCAACATTGGTCCGACAGTCACCGGGGAGCTGTTTTTT.

This chain joins TRBV4-3 and TRBJ2-5, with 9 bases lining up with TRBD1. Germline V gene data show CDR1 as LGHNA and CDR2 as YSLEER. Trimming at V came to 6 bases and at J to 4 bases, leaving 6 bases not matched to a gene. The CDR3 length is 14 residues. The CDR3 protein is CASRRTGEGETQYF. The CDR3 DNA sequence: TGCGCCAGCAGGCGGACAGGGGAGGGAGAGACCCAGTACTTC.

This clonotype was seen more than once but under ten times. The chain joins TRBV15 to TRBJ1-6, with no clear D. Per germline, CDR1 LNHNV and CDR2 YYDKDF (reference sequence). V was shortened by 0 bases and J by 8 bases, with 5 bases between the two germline ends. The CDR3 sequence is 13 residues long. CDR3 residues: CATSRDGHSPLHF. In DNA form, the CDR3 reads TGTGCCACCAGCAGAGACGGTCATTCACCCCTCCACTTT. The full variable domain, rest sourced from reference TRBV15 and TRBJ1-6, is DAMVIQNPRYQVTQFGKPVTLSCSQTLNHNVMYWYQQKSSQAPKLLFHYYDKDFNNEADTPDNFQSRRPNTSFCFLDIRSPGLGDTAMYLCATSRDGHSPLHFGNGTRLTVT.

V gene TRBV10-3 combines with J gene TRBJ2-1, with 10 bases fitting TRBD2. CDR3 length equals 12 residues. J lost 7 bases, V lost 6 bases, and 0 bases had no gene match. Germline V gene lookup returns CDR1 ENHRY and CDR2 SYGVKD. The CDR3 spells CAIRAGGNEQFF. CDR3 sequence (DNA): TGTGCCATCAGAGCGGGGGGGAATGAGCAGTTCTTC.